One and the same sample provided the 21 T cell receptor beta chains below, sequenced in a study of cytomegalovirus exposure and HLA in healthy donors (TCRdb year 2017). Library method: the immunoSEQ multiplex PCR assay. The multiplex PCR relied on a mix of 60 forward primers for TCR Vbeta segments and 13 reverse primers for TCR Jbeta segments. Not all clones reach the TCRdb copy of this immuneACCESS table, which keeps in-frame sequences only. Checked studies attribute under half of the gap to unresolved V genes and leave the rest unexplained. Recorded for this sample are 100,000 to 150,000 clones; about 70% of them occurred a single time. Together, the top ten hold approximately 13% of the sample. Sequenced input: PBMCs. These TCRs come from a woman aged 60-75 years in good health and CMV-seropositive.

This rearrangement joins TRBV30 to TRBJ1-2; no firm D call. CDR1 and CDR2 from the germline V gene are GTSNPN and SVGIG (reference sequence). Between the trimmed V and J ends, which lost 0 bases and 7 bases, there was a span of 9 bases. The CDR3 is 12 residues long. CDR3 loop: CAWSVQYTGYTF. DNA for the CDR3: TGTGCCTGGAGTGTACAGTACACTGGCTACACCTTC.

The rearrangement joins TRBV4-2 to TRBJ2-1, with D possibly being TRBD2 (5 bases). Germline V gene data show CDR1 as LGHNA and CDR2 as YNFKEQ. There are 14 residues in the CDR3. Between the trimmed V and J ends, which lost 4 bases and 4 bases, there was a span of 11 bases. CDR3 in DNA: TGTGCCAGCAGCCCACGGGGTACTTACAATGAGCAGTTCTTC. Translating gives CASSPRGTYNEQFF.

This clone was detected once. The chain employs TRBV4-2 and TRBJ2-1; 10 nucleotides line up with TRBD2. There are 16 residues in the CDR3. The germline V gene encodes CDR1 LGHNA and CDR2 YNFKEQ. Trimming cost V 4 bases and J 6 bases; bases outside gene matches: 9. CDR3 DNA sequence: TGTGCCAGCAGCCCAGGACTAGCGGCTTTCCGCAATGAGCAGTTCTTC. Protein product: CASSPGLAAFRNEQFF.

The J gene is TRBJ2-7, the V gene TRBV18; D remains ambiguous. Germline-derived CDR1 and CDR2 are KGHSH and LQKENI. Trimming took 5 bases from V and 7 from J, leaving 12 bases between them. This CDR3 contains 12 residues. The CDR3 coding sequence is TGTGCCAGCTCATCCAGGTTGGTAGAGCAGTACTTC. It is translated as CASSSRLVEQYF.

The chain is built from TRBV7-9 and TRBJ1-6; 10 nucleotides agree with TRBD1. CDR3 length: 15 amino acids. CDR1 SEHNR and CDR2 FQNEAQ come from the germline V gene (reference sequence). The V segment lost 5 bases and the J segment 10 bases; nucleotides outside the gene matches: 8. The DNA for the CDR3 is TGTGCCAGCAGCAGAGGGACAGGGGAAGTGTCACCCCTCCACTTT. It encodes CASSRGTGEVSPLHF.

This chain connects TRBV19 to TRBJ1-4, with D possibly TRBD1 on 5 matching bases. This CDR3 has 16 residues. Per the germline V gene, CDR1 is LNHDA and CDR2 is SQIVND (reference sequence). The germline V and J ends were trimmed by 5 bases and 3 bases, with 16 bases remaining between them. The CDR3 nucleotides are TGTGCCAGTAGTCCCCGGACCGGGGGTGCTAATGAAAAACTGTTTTTT. Translation gives CASSPRTGGANEKLFF.

This clone was seen a few times. J is TRBJ2-4 and V is TRBV6-4, with D possibly being TRBD1 (6 bases). Per the germline V gene, CDR1 is MRHNA and CDR2 is SNTAGT. V was cut by 5 bases and J by 7 bases, with 15 bases left in between. There are 14 residues in the CDR3. DNA of the CDR3: TGTGCCAGCAGTCCCGGGCCTCAGGGGAACATTCAGTACTTC. Its translation is CASSPGPQGNIQYF.

The CDR3 region has the DNA TGTGCCAGCAGCGGAGGACAGGCGAACTATGGCTACACCTTC. Its translation: CASSGGQANYGYTF. The chain employs TRBV11-2 and TRBJ1-2; TRBD1 aligns across 7 bases. The CDR3 totals 14 residues. CDR1 SGHAT and CDR2 FQNNGV come from the germline V gene. V was clipped by 5 bases and J by 2 bases; unmatched bases: 5.

This clone showed up just a few times. The chain combines TRBV11-2 with TRBJ2-7, with D possibly matching TRBD1 (5 bases). CDR1 SGHAT and CDR2 FQNNGV come from the germline V gene. V gave up 3 bases and J gave up 0 bases, with 9 bases separating them. The length of the CDR3 is 14 residues. CDR3 DNA: TGTGCCAGCAGCTTTTCCAGGGACTCCTACGAGCAGTACTTC. Translating it yields CASSFSRDSYEQYF.

The rearrangement uses TRBV7-2 and TRBJ1-2, with D unresolved. The length of the CDR3 is 15 residues. Germline CDR1 reads SGHTA; CDR2 reads FQGNSA. Trimming pared 4 bases from V and 4 bases from J, leaving 16 bases between. CDR3: CASSSEGSILYGYTF. The CDR3 DNA is TGTGCCAGCAGCTCGGAGGGCAGCATACTCTATGGCTACACCTTC. The full variable domain, with the rest looked up from reference TRBV7-2 and TRBJ1-2, is GAGVSQSPSNKVTEKGKDVELRCDPISGHTALYWYRQSLGQGLEFLIYFQGNSAPDKSGLPSDRFSAERTGGSVSTLTIQRTQQEDSAVYLCASSSEGSILYGYTFGSGTRLTVV.

V usage is TRBV27 and J usage is TRBJ2-5, with D tentatively TRBD2 (6 bases). The J call may be wrong; the DNA end is better matched by TRBJ2-7. The CDR3 extends over 16 amino acids. Germline loops: CDR1 MNHEY, CDR2 SMNVEV (reference sequence). CDR3 DNA: TGTGCCAGCAGTTTCAAAGCTCGGGAGACACCCTACGAGCAGTACTTC. Translation gives CASSFKARETPYEQYF.

The CDR3, as DNA: TGTGCCAGCAGCGTAGAAGGGGGCTCGCCTAGAGGTGGGGCCAACGTCCTGACTTTC. This encodes CASSVEGGSPRGGANVLTF. This chain links TRBV9 with TRBJ2-6, with TRBD1 matching over 7 bases. The CDR3 spans 19 residues. After removal of 0 bases from V and 3 bases from J, the junction contained 12 bases not matched to a gene. Per germline, CDR1 SGDLS and CDR2 YYNGEE. The full variable domain, in which reference TRBV9 and TRBJ2-6 provide the parts outside the CDR3, is DSGVTQTPKHLITATGQRVTLRCSPRSGDLSVYWYQQSLDQGLQFLIQYYNGEERAKGNILERFSAQQFPDLHSELNLSSLELGDSALYFCASSVEGGSPRGGANVLTFGAGSRLTVL.

This sequence joins TRBV18 and TRBJ1-3, with 8 bases matching TRBD1. CDR1 and CDR2 from the germline V gene are KGHSH and LQKENI. The CDR3 spans 17 residues. V lost 2 bases, J lost 0 bases, and 6 bases stayed unmatched. The CDR3 spells CASSPLRDRSSGNTIYF. The CDR3 nucleotides read TGTGCCAGCTCACCATTAAGGGACAGGAGCTCTGGAAACACCATATATTTT.

The J gene is TRBJ1-1, the V gene TRBV27, with 9 nucleotides matching TRBD1. Trimming at V came to 3 bases and at J to 6 bases, leaving 11 bases not matched to a gene. CDR1 is MNHEY and CDR2 is SMNVEV in the germline V gene (reference sequence). This CDR3 region has 16 residues. The CDR3 DNA sequence: TGTGCCAGCAGTTTTCTTCCGACAGGGGGGTTCGCTGAAGCTTTCTTT. It translates to CASSFLPTGGFAEAFF.

On this clone: Other DNA sequences within the sample encode an identical CDR3. V gene TRBV7-9 combines with J gene TRBJ2-7; D remains unclear. CDR3 length equals 11 residues. CDR1 is SEHNR, CDR2 FQNEAQ, per germline (reference sequence). V lost 5 bases and J 1 base, leaving 3 bases between the germline ends. The CDR3 sequence is CASSPSYEQYF. The CDR3 bases are TGTGCCAGCAGCCCATCCTACGAGCAGTACTTC.

The J gene is TRBJ2-7, the V gene TRBV5-8; 9 bases align to TRBD1. The germline CDR1 and CDR2 sequences are SGHTS and YDEGEE. V shed 4 bases and J 7 bases; nucleotides not matched to a gene: 12. The CDR3 is 15 amino acids. In nucleotides, the CDR3 is TGTGCCAGCAGCAGACGGACAGGGGATCCCAAGGAGCAGTACTTC. Amino acids: CASSRRTGDPKEQYF.

This chain joins TRBV6-6 and TRBJ1-2; D remains ambiguous. The CDR3 has 15 amino acids. V lost 0 bases and J lost 4, with 12 bases in between. The germline CDR1 and CDR2 sequences are MNHNY and SVGAGI (reference sequence). CDR3 amino acids: CASSYSSQARYGYTF. The CDR3 DNA sequence: TGTGCCAGCAGTTACTCCTCCCAGGCTCGCTATGGCTACACCTTC.

V and J are TRBV28 and TRBJ2-2; 7 bases fit TRBD1. This CDR3 contains 15 residues. Looked up from germline, CDR1 is MDHEN and CDR2 is SYDVKM. The J segment lost 0 bases and the V segment lost 5 bases, leaving 3 bases of the junction unmatched. The CDR3, as DNA: TGTGCCAGCAGTCGCCAGGGGGCGAACACCGGGGAGCTGTTTTTT. Its protein product is CASSRQGANTGELFF.

CDR3 sequence reads: CASSRNGDRWYEQYF. The DNA of the CDR3 is TGTGCCAGCAGCCGAAACGGGGACAGGTGGTACGAGCAGTACTTC. V gene TRBV7-2 combines with J gene TRBJ2-7; 8 bases are a match to TRBD1. Germline lookup yields CDR1 SGHTA and CDR2 FQGNSA. J was trimmed by 4 bases and V by 5 bases; bases with no gene match: 10. The CDR3 consists of 15 residues.

The genes are TRBV5-1 and TRBJ1-5, with D possibly TRBD1 on 5 matching bases. The CDR3 consists of 16 residues. V lost 9 bases to trimming and J lost 1 base, with 20 bases between them. Germline CDR1 SGHRS, CDR2 YFSETQ. This chain's CDR3 is CATLHGGRMSNQPQHF. CDR3 DNA sequence: TGCGCCACCCTTCACGGGGGAAGGATGAGCAATCAGCCCCAGCATTTT.

This chain joins TRBV6-5 and TRBJ2-5; 9 bases agree with TRBD1. The J call may be mistaken, given a closer DNA end match to TRBJ2-7. CDR1 is MNHEY and CDR2 is SVGAGI in the germline V gene. The CDR3 covers 15 residues. In DNA form, the CDR3 reads TGTGCCAGCAGTTTAACGGGACAGGGATGGTACGAGCAGTACTTC. It codes for CASSLTGQGWYEQYF.